This T cell receptor beta chain was retrieved from a study of tumor-infiltrating lymphocytes in localized non-small cell lung cancer. At the level of the study: Each patient gave resected tumor and non-adjacent uninvolved lung tissue. Points from the study as a whole: Each assay used a separate piece of the same tissue. Higher tumor T cell infiltration than in uninvolved lung was supported by TCRbeta sequencing. TCR sequencing covered a subset of patients with enough tissue.

The CDR3 totals 11 residues. V was cut by 6 bases and J by 6 bases, with 10 bases left in between. The V gene's germline CDR1 is SGHDT and CDR2 YYEEEE. Only in-frame clones appear in the TCRdb table, and some are missing; sequencing was by immunoSEQ multiplex PCR. The profile shows 12,000 to 15,000 clones, roughly 81% of them singletons. Concerning this clone itself: The target antigen is unknown.

The origin of this receptor is a human donor with non-small cell lung cancer. The chain employs TRBV5-6 and TRBJ2-7, with D perhaps assigned TRBD1 or TRBD2 (6 bases each). The sequenced material came from lung tumor tissue. DNA for the CDR3: TGTGCCAGCACCGAGGGGGGCGAGCAGTACTTC. Encoded protein: CASTEGGEQYF.